The 20 T cell receptor beta chains listed next were all sequenced from one sample in a study of blood T cell repertoires in COVID-19. TCRdb keeps only in-frame clones here, not all; method: immunoSEQ multiplex PCR. The sample yields fewer than 100,000 clones, 75% to 90% seen once. The sequenced sample consisted of peripheral blood. These receptors were collected from a man in his 60s with acute or convalescent COVID-19.

The chain employs TRBV27 and TRBJ1-4; a weak D match, TRBD1 (5 bases). This CDR3 is 15 amino acids long. V was shortened by 6 bases and J by 7 bases, with 18 bases between the two germline ends. Germline CDR1 MNHEY, CDR2 SMNVEV (reference sequence). CDR3 DNA sequence: TGTGCCAGCAGCCAGGCGGCGGGGGTTGGTGAAAAACTGTTTTTT. Its protein is CASSQAAGVGEKLFF.

The rearrangement uses TRBV18 and TRBJ1-5, with TRBD1 as a possible D gene (5 bases). The germline gives CDR1 KGHSH, CDR2 LQKENI. Deletions cut 2 bases from V and 0 bases from J, with 11 bases between. The CDR3 totals 16 residues. CDR3 loop: CASSPSTGNSNQPQHF. The CDR3 nucleotides are TGTGCCAGCTCACCAAGTACAGGCAATAGCAATCAGCCCCAGCATTTT.

The chain is built from TRBV6-1 and TRBJ1-1; D is possibly TRBD1 (6 bases). Trimming left V 1 base short and J 2 bases short, with 17 bases between. CDR3 size: 17 residues. CDR1 and CDR2 from the germline V gene are MNHNS and SASEGT. Here the CDR3 reads CASSEGLRGSFNTEAFF. The CDR3 DNA reads as TGTGCCAGCAGTGAAGGTTTGAGGGGGTCTTTTAACACTGAAGCTTTCTTT.

The chain couples TRBV29-1 to TRBJ2-1; 8 bases are a match to TRBD1. Germline CDR1 SQVTM, CDR2 ANQGSEA. CDR3 length equals 12 residues. The V gene end was trimmed by 7 bases and the J gene end by 5 bases; junction bases not matched to a gene: 4. CDR3 residues: CSARTGNNEQFF. Here the CDR3 DNA reads TGCAGCGCCCGGACAGGGAACAATGAGCAGTTCTTC.

The V call is TRBV7-6, the J call TRBJ2-3, with TRBD2 identical over 12 bases. Looked up from germline, CDR1 is SGHVS and CDR2 is FNYEAQ. There are 15 residues in the CDR3. The ends lost 5 bases at V and 4 bases at J; junction bases unmatched: 4. The DNA for the CDR3 is TGTGCCAGCAGCGTGACTAGCGGGAGTGCAGATACGCAGTATTTT. Protein product: CASSVTSGSADTQYF.

V usage is TRBV11-2 and J usage is TRBJ1-6, with 8 bases lining up with TRBD1. Germline assignment: CDR1 SGHAT and CDR2 FQNNGV. The CDR3 runs 17 residues. V was pared by 2 bases and J by 7 bases, with 10 bases of the junction left unmatched. The CDR3 coding sequence is TGTGCCAGCAGCTTACCCGCCGGGACAGGAGGAAATTCACCCCTCCACTTT. Translation: CASSLPAGTGGNSPLHF.

CDR3: CASSFDGAGANVLTF. In nucleotides, the CDR3 is TGTGCCAGCAGTTTCGACGGGGCTGGGGCCAACGTCCTGACTTTC. V gene TRBV6-5 combines with J gene TRBJ2-6, with a possible D match to TRBD2 (5 bases). V was trimmed by 4 bases and J by 2 bases, leaving 9 bases between them. This CDR3 comprises 15 residues. Germline CDR1 reads MNHEY; CDR2 reads SVGAGI.

The chain links TRBV7-9 to TRBJ2-7; 7 positions agree with TRBD1. Per germline, CDR1 SEHNR and CDR2 FQNEAQ (reference sequence). V lost 1 base and J lost 2; bases outside the gene matches: 2. This CDR3 spans 14 amino acids. In DNA, the CDR3 is TGTGCCAGCAGCTTAGGAGGGACAGCCTACGAGCAGTACTTC. Translating it yields CASSLGGTAYEQYF.

This clone is a singleton in its sample. Other DNA variants within this sample encode the same CDR3. The chain links TRBV18 to TRBJ1-2, with 7 nucleotides matching TRBD1. Trimming cost V 4 bases and J 4 bases; bases outside gene matches: 3. The CDR3 sequence is 13 residues long. CDR1 KGHSH and CDR2 LQKENI come from the germline V gene. Written as DNA, the CDR3 is TGTGCCAGCTCACGGGACAGAGCCTATGGCTACACCTTC. It yields the protein CASSRDRAYGYTF. Supplemented by reference TRBV18 and TRBJ1-2, the full variable domain reads NAGVMQNPRHLVRRRGQEARLRCSPMKGHSHVYWYRQLPEEGLKFMVYLQKENIIDESGMPKERFSAEFPKEGPSILRIQQVVRGDSAAYFCASSRDRAYGYTFGSGTRLTVV.

The chain joins TRBV7-6 to TRBJ2-7; 8 bases line up with TRBD2. Germline CDR1 and CDR2: SGHVS and FNYEAQ. The CDR3 is made up of 16 amino acids. V dropped 1 base and J dropped 3; count of bases not matched to a gene: 8. DNA of the CDR3: TGTGCCAGCAGCTTAGGCGGGGGACTAGGGGACTACGAGCAGTACTTC. Encoded protein: CASSLGGGLGDYEQYF.

The chain joins TRBV30 to TRBJ1-3; D gene uncertain. The CDR3 length is 12 residues. Germline loops: CDR1 GTSNPN, CDR2 SVGIG (reference sequence). The ends were cut back, 4 bases at V and 9 bases at J, with 13 bases in the middle. The CDR3 sequence: CAWTAGPGTIYF. The CDR3, as DNA: TGTGCCTGGACCGCAGGCCCAGGCACCATATATTTT.

This chain joins TRBV10-1 and TRBJ2-3, with D perhaps matching TRBD1 (6 bases). CDR3 length: 16 amino acids. V lost 0 bases and J 0 bases, leaving 10 bases between the germline ends. Germline assignment: CDR1 WNHNN and CDR2 SYGVQD (reference sequence). CDR3 sequence: CASSESGGYSTDTQYF. The CDR3 region has the DNA TGCGCCAGCAGTGAGTCAGGGGGATATAGCACAGATACGCAGTATTTT.

The chain uses TRBV4-3 and TRBJ1-1; D possibly corresponds to TRBD1 (5 bases). Germline-derived CDR1 and CDR2 are LGHNA and YSLEER. The CDR3 has 17 amino acids. Trimming took 0 bases from V and 1 from J, leaving 15 bases between them. The CDR3 nucleotides read TGCGCCAGCAGCCAAGAGGGTCAGGGCTGGGGGAACACTGAAGCTTTCTTT. Translation gives CASSQEGQGWGNTEAFF.

The V gene is TRBV7-9, the J gene TRBJ2-1; 9 positions agree with TRBD2. V lost 7 bases, J lost 5 bases, and 6 bases stayed unmatched. The germline V gene encodes CDR1 SEHNR and CDR2 FQNEAQ (reference sequence). The CDR3 is made up of 14 amino acids. The CDR3 DNA is TGTGCCAGCATTTTAGCGGGAGTCCACAATGAGCAGTTCTTC. This gives the protein CASILAGVHNEQFF.

The chain recombines TRBV10-3 with TRBJ2-5; 11 bases fit TRBD1. This CDR3 region has 14 residues. Germline V gene lookup returns CDR1 ENHRY and CDR2 SYGVKD. The V and J ends lost 6 bases and 5 bases, in that order; junction bases with no gene match: 5. The CDR3 nucleotides are TGTGCCATCAGCCGGGACAGGGGGTCGGAGACCCAGTACTTC. Translating it yields CAISRDRGSETQYF.

J is TRBJ2-3 and V is TRBV30, with 7 bases aligning to TRBD1. Germline V gene sequence: CDR1 GTSNPN, CDR2 SVGIG (reference sequence). Trimming cost V 2 bases and J 5 bases; bases outside gene matches: 10. This CDR3 region has 15 residues. This CDR3 reads CAWSSRAGGGDTQYF. CDR3 nucleotides: TGTGCCTGGAGTTCAAGGGCAGGGGGTGGAGATACGCAGTATTTT.

The chain has TRBV5-4 and TRBJ1-2; 10 bases agree with TRBD1. The germline V gene has CDR1 SGHNT and CDR2 YYREEE (reference sequence). After removal of 0 bases from V and 8 bases from J, the junction contained 7 bases not matched to a gene. This CDR3 comprises 15 residues. The DNA for the CDR3 is TGTGCCAGCAGCTTGGCCGGGACAGGGGCCCGGGGCTACACCTTC. Its protein is CASSLAGTGARGYTF.

V usage is TRBV3-1 (or the pseudogene TRBV3-2) and J usage is TRBJ2-3; 7 nucleotides line up with TRBD1. The CDR3 covers 17 residues. With 5 bases clipped from V and 3 bases from J, the junction kept 14 bases outside the gene matches. The germline V gene has CDR1 LGHDT and CDR2 YNNKEL (reference sequence). The CDR3 loop reads CASSGPSRQDRTDTQYF. The DNA for the CDR3 is TGTGCCAGCAGCGGTCCCTCCAGACAGGACAGGACAGATACGCAGTATTTT.

The rearrangement joins TRBV9 to TRBJ2-7; D unresolved. Germline V gene lookup returns CDR1 SGDLS and CDR2 YYNGEE. V was cut by 4 bases and J by 1 base, with 18 bases left in between. The CDR3 extends over 16 amino acids. The CDR3 DNA follows: TGTGCCAGCAGCCCCCGCTCCCAGCAGGTTTCCTACGAGCAGTACTTC. It translates to CASSPRSQQVSYEQYF.

This rearrangement joins TRBV28 to TRBJ1-5; TRBD1 is a possible D gene (6 bases). Trimming removed 2 bases at V and 2 bases at J, with 7 bases between. CDR3 length equals 14 residues. The V gene's germline CDR1 is MDHEN and CDR2 SYDVKM. The CDR3 spells CASSLKGGNQPQHF. The CDR3 nucleotides are TGTGCCAGCAGTTTAAAGGGGGGCAATCAGCCCCAGCATTTT.